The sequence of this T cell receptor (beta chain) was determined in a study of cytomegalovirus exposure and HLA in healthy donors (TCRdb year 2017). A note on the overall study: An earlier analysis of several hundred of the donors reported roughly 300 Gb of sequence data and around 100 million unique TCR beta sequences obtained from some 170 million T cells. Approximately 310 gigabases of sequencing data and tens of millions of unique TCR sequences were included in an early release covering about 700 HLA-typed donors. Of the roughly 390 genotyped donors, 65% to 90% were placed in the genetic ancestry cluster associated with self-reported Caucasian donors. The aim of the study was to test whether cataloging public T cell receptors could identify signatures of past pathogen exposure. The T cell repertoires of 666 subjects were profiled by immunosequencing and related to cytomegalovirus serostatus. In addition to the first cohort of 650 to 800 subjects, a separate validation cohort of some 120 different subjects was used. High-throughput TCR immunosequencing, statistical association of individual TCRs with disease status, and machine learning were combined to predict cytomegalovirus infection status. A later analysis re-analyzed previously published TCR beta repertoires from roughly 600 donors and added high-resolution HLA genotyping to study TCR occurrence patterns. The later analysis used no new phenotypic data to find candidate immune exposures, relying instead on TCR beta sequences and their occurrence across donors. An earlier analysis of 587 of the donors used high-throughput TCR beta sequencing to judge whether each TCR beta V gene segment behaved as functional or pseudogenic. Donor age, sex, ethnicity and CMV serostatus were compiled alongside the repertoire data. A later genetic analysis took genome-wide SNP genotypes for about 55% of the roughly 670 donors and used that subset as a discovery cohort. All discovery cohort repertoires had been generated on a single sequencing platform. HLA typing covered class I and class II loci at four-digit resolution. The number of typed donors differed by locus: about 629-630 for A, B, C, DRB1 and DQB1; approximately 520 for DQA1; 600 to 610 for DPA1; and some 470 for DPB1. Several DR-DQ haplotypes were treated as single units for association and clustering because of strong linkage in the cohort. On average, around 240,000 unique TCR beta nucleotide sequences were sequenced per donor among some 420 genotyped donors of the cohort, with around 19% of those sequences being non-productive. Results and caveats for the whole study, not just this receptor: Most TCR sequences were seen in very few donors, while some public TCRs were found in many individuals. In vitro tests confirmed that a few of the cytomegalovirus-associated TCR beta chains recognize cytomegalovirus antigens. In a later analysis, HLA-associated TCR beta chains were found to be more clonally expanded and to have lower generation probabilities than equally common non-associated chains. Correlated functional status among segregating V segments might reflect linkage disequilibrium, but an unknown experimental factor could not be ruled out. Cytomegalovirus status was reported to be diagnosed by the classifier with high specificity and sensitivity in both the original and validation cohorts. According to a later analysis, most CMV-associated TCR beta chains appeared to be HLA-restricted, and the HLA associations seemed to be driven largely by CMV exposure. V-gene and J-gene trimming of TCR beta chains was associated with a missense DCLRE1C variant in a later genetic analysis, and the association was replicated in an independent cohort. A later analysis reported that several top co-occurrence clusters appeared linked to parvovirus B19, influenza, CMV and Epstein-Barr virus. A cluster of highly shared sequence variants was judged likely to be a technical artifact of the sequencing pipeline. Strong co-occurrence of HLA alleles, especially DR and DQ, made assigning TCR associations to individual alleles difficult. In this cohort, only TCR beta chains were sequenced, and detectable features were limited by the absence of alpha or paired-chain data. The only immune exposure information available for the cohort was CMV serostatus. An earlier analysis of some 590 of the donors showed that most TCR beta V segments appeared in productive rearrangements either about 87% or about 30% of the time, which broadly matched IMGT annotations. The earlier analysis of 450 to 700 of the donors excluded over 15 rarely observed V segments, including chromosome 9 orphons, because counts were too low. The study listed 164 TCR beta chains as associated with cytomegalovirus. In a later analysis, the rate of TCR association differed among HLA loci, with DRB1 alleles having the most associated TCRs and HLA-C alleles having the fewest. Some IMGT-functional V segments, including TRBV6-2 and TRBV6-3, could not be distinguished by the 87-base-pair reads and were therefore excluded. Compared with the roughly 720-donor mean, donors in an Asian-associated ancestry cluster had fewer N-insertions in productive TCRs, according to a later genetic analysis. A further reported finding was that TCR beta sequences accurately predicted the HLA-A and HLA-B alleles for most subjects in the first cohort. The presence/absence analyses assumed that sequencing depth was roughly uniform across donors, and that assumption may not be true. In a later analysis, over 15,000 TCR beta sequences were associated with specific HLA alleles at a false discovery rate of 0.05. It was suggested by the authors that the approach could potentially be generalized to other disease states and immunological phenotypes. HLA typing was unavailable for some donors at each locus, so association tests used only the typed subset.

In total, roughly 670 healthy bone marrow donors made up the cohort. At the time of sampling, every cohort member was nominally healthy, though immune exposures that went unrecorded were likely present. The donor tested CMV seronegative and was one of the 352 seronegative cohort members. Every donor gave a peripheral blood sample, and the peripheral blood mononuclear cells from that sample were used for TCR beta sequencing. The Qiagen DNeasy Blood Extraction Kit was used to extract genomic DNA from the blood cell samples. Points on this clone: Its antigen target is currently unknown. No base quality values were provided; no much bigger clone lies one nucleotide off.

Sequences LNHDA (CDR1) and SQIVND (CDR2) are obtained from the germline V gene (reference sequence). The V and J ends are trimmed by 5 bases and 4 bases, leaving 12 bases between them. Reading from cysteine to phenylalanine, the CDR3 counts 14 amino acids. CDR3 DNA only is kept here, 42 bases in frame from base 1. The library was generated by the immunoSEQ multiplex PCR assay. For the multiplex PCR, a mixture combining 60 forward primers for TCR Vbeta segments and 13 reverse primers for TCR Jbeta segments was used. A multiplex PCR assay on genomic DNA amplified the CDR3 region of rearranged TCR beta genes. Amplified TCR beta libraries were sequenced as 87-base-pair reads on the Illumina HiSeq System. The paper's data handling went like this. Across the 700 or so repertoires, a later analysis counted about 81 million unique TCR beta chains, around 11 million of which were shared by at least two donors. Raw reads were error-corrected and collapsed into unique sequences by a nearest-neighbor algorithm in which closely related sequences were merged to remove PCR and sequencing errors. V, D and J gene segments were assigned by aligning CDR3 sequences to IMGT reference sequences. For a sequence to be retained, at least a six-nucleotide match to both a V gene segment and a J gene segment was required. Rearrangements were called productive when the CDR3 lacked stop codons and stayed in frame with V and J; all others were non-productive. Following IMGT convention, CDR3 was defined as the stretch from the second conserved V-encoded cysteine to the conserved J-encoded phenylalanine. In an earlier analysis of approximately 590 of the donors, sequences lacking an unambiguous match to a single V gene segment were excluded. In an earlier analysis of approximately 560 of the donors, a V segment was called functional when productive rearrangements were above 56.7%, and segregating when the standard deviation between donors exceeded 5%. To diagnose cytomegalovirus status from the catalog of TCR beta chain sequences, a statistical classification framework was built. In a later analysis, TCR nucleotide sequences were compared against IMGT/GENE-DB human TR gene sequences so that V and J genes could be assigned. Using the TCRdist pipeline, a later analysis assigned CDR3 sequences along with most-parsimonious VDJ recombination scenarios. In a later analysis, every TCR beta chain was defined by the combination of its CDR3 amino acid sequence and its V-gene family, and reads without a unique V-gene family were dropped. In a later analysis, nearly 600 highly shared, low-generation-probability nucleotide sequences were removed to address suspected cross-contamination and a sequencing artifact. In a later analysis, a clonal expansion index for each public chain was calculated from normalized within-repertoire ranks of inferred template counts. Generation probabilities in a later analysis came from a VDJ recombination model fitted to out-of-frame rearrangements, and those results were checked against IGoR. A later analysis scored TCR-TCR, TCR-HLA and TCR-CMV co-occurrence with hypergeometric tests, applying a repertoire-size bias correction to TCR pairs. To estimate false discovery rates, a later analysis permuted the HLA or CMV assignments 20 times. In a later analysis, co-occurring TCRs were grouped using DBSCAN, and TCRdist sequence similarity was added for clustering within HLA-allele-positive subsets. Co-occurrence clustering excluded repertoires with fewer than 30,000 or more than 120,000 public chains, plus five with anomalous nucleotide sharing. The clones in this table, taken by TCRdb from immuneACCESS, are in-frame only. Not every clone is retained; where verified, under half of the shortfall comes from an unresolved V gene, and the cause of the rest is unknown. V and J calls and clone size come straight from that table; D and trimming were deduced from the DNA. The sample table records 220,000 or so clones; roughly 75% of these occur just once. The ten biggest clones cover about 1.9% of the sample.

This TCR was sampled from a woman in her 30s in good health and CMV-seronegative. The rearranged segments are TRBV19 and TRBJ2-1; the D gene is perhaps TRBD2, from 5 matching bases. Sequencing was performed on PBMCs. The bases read TGTGCCAGTAGTTCCACCGGGATTTACAATGAGCAGTTCTTC. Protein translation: CASSSTGIYNEQFF.